This is a list of T cell receptor beta chains from one sample in a study of blood T cell repertoires in COVID-19. The data were produced by immunoSEQ multiplex PCR, yet TCRdb's version contains in-frame clones alone and is incomplete. The sample lists roughly 250,000 clones; over 80% were seen once. The source material was peripheral blood. The receptors stem from a woman aged 35 to 49 who had recovered from COVID-19. Both conserved end residues are part of each CDR3. Fields, in order: D gene, J gene, V gene, clone size, CDR3 protein, CDR3 DNA. The D gene is left open where the match is weak. Clone size, where shown, is once, few, many, or a class for clones that have expanded.

. TRBJ1-1 TRBV30 . CAWATGLNTEAFF TGTGCCTGGGCGACAGGCTTGAACACTGAAGCTTTCTTT
TRBD1 TRBJ2-7 TRBV19 . CASSEQGDRSSYEQYF TGTGCCAGTAGTGAACAGGGGGATCGCTCCTCCTACGAGCAGTACTTC
. TRBJ1-2 TRBV5-5 . CASSFQGDYGYTF TGTGCCAGCAGCTTCCAAGGGGACTATGGCTACACCTTC
. TRBJ1-1 TRBV4-2 few CASSARQTIKGEAFF TGTGCCAGCAGCGCAAGACAGACCATTAAGGGTGAAGCTTTCTTT
TRBD2 TRBJ2-5 TRBV5-1 . CASSPGLAGGPETQYF TGCGCCAGCAGCCCCGGACTAGCGGGGGGGCCAGAGACCCAGTACTTC
. TRBJ1-5 TRBV12-5 . CASAFPHF TGTGCTAGTGCCTTCCCGCATTTT
. TRBJ1-6 TRBV27 . CASSFGPPNGGSSYNSPLHF TGTGCCAGCAGTTTCGGTCCTCCTAACGGGGGAAGCTCCTATAATTCACCCCTCCACTTT
TRBD1 TRBJ2-5 TRBV6-6 . CASSGQGVGETQYF TGTGCCAGCAGTGGGCAGGGGGTCGGGGAGACCCAGTACTTC
TRBD1 TRBJ2-4 TRBV3-1/TRBV3-2 . CATRASDRETKNIQYF TGTGCCACCAGAGCCTCGGACAGGGAAACCAAAAACATTCAGTACTTC
. TRBJ1-1 TRBV30 . CAAFLLTWTEAFF TGTGCCGCGTTCTTGCTGACATGGACTGAAGCTTTCTTT
TRBD1 TRBJ1-1 TRBV13 . CASSVQGSDEAFF TGTGCCAGCAGCGTACAGGGGTCGGATGAAGCTTTCTTT
. TRBJ1-1 TRBV5-6 . CASSTDKGYTEAFF TGTGCCAGCAGCACGGACAAGGGGTACACTGAAGCTTTCTTT
TRBD1 TRBJ2-7 TRBV7-9 . CASSFDGTAAYEQYF TGTGCCAGCAGCTTTGACGGGACAGCCGCCTACGAGCAGTACTTC
TRBD2 TRBJ2-5 TRBV29-1 . CSVGTSVKETQYF TGCAGCGTCGGGACTAGCGTAAAAGAGACCCAGTACTTC
TRBD2 TRBJ2-1 TRBV5-5 . CASSLELAGWSSYNEQFF TGTGCCAGCAGCTTGGAGCTAGCGGGGTGGAGCTCCTACAATGAGCAGTTCTTC
. TRBJ1-3 TRBV10-3 . CAIGPGISSGNTIYF TGTGCCATCGGTCCGGGGATCAGCTCTGGAAACACCATATATTTT
. TRBJ1-2 TRBV4-1 . CASSQGQNYGYTF TGCGCCAGCAGCCAAGGTCAGAACTATGGCTACACCTTC
TRBD1 TRBJ1-2 TRBV9 . CASSVELTGPGYTF TGTGCCAGCAGCGTAGAATTGACAGGGCCTGGCTACACCTTC
. TRBJ2-3 TRBV7-2 . CASSLLPAGTDTQYF TGTGCCAGCAGCCTGTTACCCGCGGGCACAGATACGCAGTATTTT
. TRBJ1-4 TRBV3-1/TRBV3-2 . CASSPWGPEKLFF TGTGCCAGCAGCCCTTGGGGCCCTGAAAAACTGTTTTTT
TRBD1 TRBJ2-7 TRBV6-9 . CASNQTGQGHTVLYEQYF TGTGCCAGCAATCAGACGGGACAGGGTCACACAGTACTCTACGAGCAGTACTTC
TRBD1 TRBJ1-6 TRBV19 . CASSPGQYSPLHF TGTGCCAGTAGTCCGGGACAGTATTCACCCCTCCACTTT
TRBD2 TRBJ2-1 TRBV6-5 . CASRPTGGPANEQFF TGTGCCAGCAGGCCGACGGGGGGGCCGGCGAATGAGCAGTTCTTC
. TRBJ1-6 TRBV2 . CASSQTETYNSPLHF TGTGCCAGCAGCCAGACAGAAACCTATAATTCACCCCTCCACTTT
TRBD1 TRBJ1-2 TRBV20-1 . CSASKQGVAYGYTF TGCAGTGCTAGTAAGCAGGGGGTTGCCTATGGCTACACCTTC
. TRBJ1-5 TRBV19 few CASSVRGNQPQHF TGTGCCAGTAGTGTCAGGGGCAATCAGCCCCAGCATTTT
. TRBJ1-4 TRBV7-6 . CASSLVATGPNEKLFF TGTGCCAGCAGCTTAGTGGCGACAGGACCAAATGAAAAACTGTTTTTT
TRBD1 TRBJ1-1 TRBV5-1 . CASRPLGTGGTEAFF TGCGCCAGCAGGCCACTTGGGACAGGGGGGACTGAAGCTTTCTTT
TRBD2 TRBJ2-2 TRBV10-2 . CASSTGTSGSPNTGELFF TGCGCCAGCAGCACCGGGACTAGCGGGTCCCCGAACACCGGGGAGCTGTTTTTT
. TRBJ2-7 TRBV15 . CATSRDYQGGYEQYF TGTGCCACCAGCAGAGATTACCAGGGGGGCTACGAGCAGTACTTC